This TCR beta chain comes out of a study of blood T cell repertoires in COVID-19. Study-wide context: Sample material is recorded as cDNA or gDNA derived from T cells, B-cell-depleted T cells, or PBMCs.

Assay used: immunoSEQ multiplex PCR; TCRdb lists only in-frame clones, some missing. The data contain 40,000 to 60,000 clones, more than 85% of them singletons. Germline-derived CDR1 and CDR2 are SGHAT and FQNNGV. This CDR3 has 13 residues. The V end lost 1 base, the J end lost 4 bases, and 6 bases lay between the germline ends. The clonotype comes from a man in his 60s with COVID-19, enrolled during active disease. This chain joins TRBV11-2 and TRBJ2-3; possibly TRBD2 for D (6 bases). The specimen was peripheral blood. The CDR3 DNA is TGTGCCAGCAGCTTAGGACTAGCAGATACGCAGTATTTT. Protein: CASSLGLADTQYF.